This T cell receptor (beta chain) appears in the sequencing data of a study of blood T cell repertoires in COVID-19. Looking at the study overall: Acute and convalescent COVID-19 samples came from the United States, Italy and Spain. The analysed material was cDNA or gDNA that came from T cells, B-cell-depleted T cells, or PBMCs.

In the study's own analysis: Counts of nucleated cells, estimated from reference gene primer amplification, were obtained. The table came from immunoSEQ multiplex PCR; TCRdb's copy has only in-frame clones and leaves some out. That table furnishes V, J and clone size, whereas the DNA furnished D and trimming. The data contain 170,000 or so clones, 87% of them singletons. The CDR3 is 14 amino acids. V lost 5 bases and J lost 15; bases outside the gene matches: 15. Germline CDR1 and CDR2: SGHRS and YFSETQ. This receptor was identified in a woman between 18 and 30 years old who had recovered from COVID-19. Sequenced: peripheral blood. The chain combines TRBV5-1 with TRBJ2-1, with 9 bases identical to TRBD2. CDR3 amino acids: CASSQSSGRGGAFF. The CDR3, as DNA: TGCGCCAGCAGTCAATCTTCAGGGCGGGGGGGCGCGTTCTTC.